Below are 13 T cell receptor beta chains sequenced from a single sample in a study of cytomegalovirus exposure and HLA in healthy donors. The study ran its PCR with 60 Vbeta and 13 Jbeta primers. Assay: immunoSEQ multiplex PCR; the TCRdb copy retains only in-frame clones and omits some. The repertoire holds around 190,000 clones, with around 80% as singletons. Sequenced: PBMCs. The receptor source for this set is a woman aged 45-65 years in good health and CMV-seronegative.

This clone has only one observation. At one end, the junction sequence differs from germline, possibly due to a read error. The V gene is TRBV10-3, the J gene TRBJ2-5; 9 bases are a match to TRBD2. The CDR3 length is 16 residues. The germline gives CDR1 ENHRY, CDR2 SYGVKD. CDR3 in DNA: TGCTCTTCACAGCAGGGGGGCGGGGGGGCCTTCGAGACCCAGTACTTC. It codes for CSSQQGGGGAFETQYF.

J is TRBJ2-1 and V is TRBV9; TRBD1 agrees at 9 bases. CDR3 size: 14 residues. With 0 bases clipped from V and 9 bases from J, the junction kept 4 bases outside the gene matches. Germline-derived CDR1 and CDR2 are SGDLS and YYNGEE. The CDR3 loop is CASSVGLTGGEQFF. CDR3 DNA: TGTGCCAGCAGCGTAGGTCTGACAGGGGGTGAGCAGTTCTTC.

The rearrangement uses TRBV6-6 and TRBJ2-7; 10 nucleotides match TRBD1. V shed 5 bases and J 7 bases; nucleotides not matched to a gene: 8. This CDR3 has 14 residues. Per germline, CDR1 MNHNY and CDR2 SVGAGI (reference sequence). The CDR3 DNA is TGTGCCAGCAGTCCCATCGGACAGGGGGGGGAGCAGTACTTC. It is translated as CASSPIGQGGEQYF.

The CDR3 protein is CASDPQSNQPQHF. DNA of the CDR3: TGTGCCAGCGACCCACAGAGCAATCAGCCCCAGCATTTT. V is TRBV2 and J is TRBJ1-5; D remains ambiguous. Germline values: CDR1 SNHLY, CDR2 FYNNEI. V was shortened by 8 bases and J by 1 base, with 9 bases between the two germline ends. CDR3 size: 13 residues. The whole variable domain, filled in from reference TRBV2 and TRBJ1-5, reads EPEVTQTPSHQVTQMGQEVILRCVPISNHLYFYWYRQILGQKVEFLVSFYNNEISEKSEIFDDQFSVERPDGSNFTLKIRSTKLEDSAMYFCASDPQSNQPQHFGDGTRLSIL.

The chain recombines TRBV11-3 with TRBJ2-1; 14 positions match TRBD2. After removal of 5 bases from V and 2 bases from J, the junction contained 8 bases not matched to a gene. This CDR3 is built from 18 residues. The germline gives CDR1 SGHNT, CDR2 YENEEA. The DNA of the CDR3 is TGTGCCAGCAGCGCCAAAGGGACTAGCGGGGGAACCTACAATGAGCAGTTCTTC. Its protein is CASSAKGTSGGTYNEQFF.

The chain is built from TRBV7-9 and TRBJ2-3; D call uncertain. CDR1 and CDR2 (germline): SEHNR, FQNEAQ (reference sequence). The CDR3 consists of 17 residues. Between the trimmed V and J ends, which lost 1 base and 0 bases, there was a span of 14 bases. The chain's CDR3 is CASSLDGRSVSTDTQYF. The CDR3 DNA follows: TGTGCCAGCAGCTTAGATGGTAGAAGCGTAAGCACAGATACGCAGTATTTT.

The genes are TRBV5-1 and TRBJ1-5, with 8 nucleotides matching TRBD1. Germline CDR1 SGHRS, CDR2 YFSETQ. The length of the CDR3 is 16 residues. Losses at the gene ends were 0 bases for V and 0 bases for J; bases not matched to a gene: 2. CDR3 region: CASSLGTGISNQPQHF. The CDR3 DNA follows: TGCGCCAGCAGCTTGGGGACAGGGATTAGCAATCAGCCCCAGCATTTT.

V is TRBV11-1 and J is TRBJ2-1, with 7 bases that match TRBD2. CDR3 length: 14 residues. The J segment lost 6 bases and the V segment lost 5 bases, leaving 7 bases of the junction unmatched. Germline CDR1 reads SGHAT; CDR2 reads FQDESV (reference sequence). Here the CDR3 DNA reads TGTGCCAGCAGCCGACTAGCCCTAAGCAATGAGCAGTTCTTC. Amino acids: CASSRLALSNEQFF. The variable domain in full, completed from reference TRBV11-1 and TRBJ2-1, reads EAEVAQSPRYKITEKSQAVAFWCDPISGHATLYWYRQILGQGPELLVQFQDESVVDDSQLPKDRFSAERLKGVDSTLKIQPAELGDSAMYLCASSRLALSNEQFFGPGTRLTVL.

The sample holds a few counts of this clone. This chain connects TRBV19 to TRBJ2-1; TRBD2 matches at 7 bases. J lost 5 bases, V lost 8 bases, and 15 bases had no gene match. The CDR3 has 16 amino acids. CDR1 is LNHDA, CDR2 SQIVND, per germline (reference sequence). The CDR3 here is CASGFRGSGIDNEQFF. The CDR3 bases are TGTGCCAGTGGTTTCCGTGGGAGCGGGATCGACAATGAGCAGTTCTTC.

The chain uses TRBV6-5 and TRBJ2-5; 8 bases align to TRBD2. Germline lookup yields CDR1 MNHEY and CDR2 SVGAGI. V trimming: 8 bases; J trimming: 4 bases; junction bases outside the gene matches: 9. This CDR3 spans 14 amino acids. CDR3 region: CASAQSGGLETQYF. CDR3 DNA sequence: TGTGCCAGCGCTCAATCGGGGGGGCTAGAGACCCAGTACTTC.

The J gene is TRBJ1-1, the V gene TRBV11-2; D is undetermined. V lost 10 bases, J lost 4 bases, and 13 bases lay in between. The germline V gene has CDR1 SGHAT and CDR2 FQNNGV. The CDR3 has 12 amino acids. The CDR3 loop reads CAITTLRTEAFF. As DNA, the CDR3 is TGTGCCATTACGACACTCCGCACTGAAGCTTTCTTT.

The V call is TRBV5-4, the J call TRBJ1-1; 9 positions agree with TRBD1. The CDR3 runs 15 residues. V lost 1 base, J lost 3 bases, and 4 bases stayed unmatched. Germline V gene lookup returns CDR1 SGHNT and CDR2 YYREEE (reference sequence). Written as DNA, the CDR3 is TGTGCCAGCAGCTTGTACAGGGGGCTGGACACTGAAGCTTTCTTT. As protein: CASSLYRGLDTEAFF.

The chain links TRBV7-9 to TRBJ1-5; 7 bases line up with TRBD1. The ends lost 1 base at V and 3 bases at J; junction bases unmatched: 6. The germline V gene has CDR1 SEHNR and CDR2 FQNEAQ (reference sequence). The CDR3 extends over 16 amino acids. For the CDR3, the DNA is TGTGCCAGCAGCTTAGATGGTGGGACAGTCAATCAGCCCCAGCATTTT. Encoded protein: CASSLDGGTVNQPQHF.